The present TCR beta chain was sequenced within a study of cytomegalovirus exposure and HLA in healthy donors. For the study at large: The 110 million or so unique TCR beta sequences, from about 179 million T cells, were found by an earlier analysis.

This clone was recorded only once. The PCR contained 60 Vbeta and 13 Jbeta primers. Measured with immunoSEQ multiplex PCR; TCRdb has only the in-frame clones, and not every one. Among around 63,000 clones, 80% to 90% were seen once, and the ten largest hold less than 3%. The sequence was obtained from a woman under 40 in good health and CMV-seronegative. Material for sequencing was PBMCs.

The CDR3 protein is CASSLLAKDRTYGYTF. As DNA, the CDR3 is TGTGCCAGCAGCTTACTGGCTAAGGACAGAACCTATGGCTACACCTTC. This chain uses TRBV7-9 with TRBJ1-2; possibly TRBD1 for D (6 bases). The CDR3 is 16 residues long. From germline, CDR1 is SEHNR and CDR2 FQNEAQ (reference sequence). V was shortened by 2 bases and J by 4 bases, with 17 bases between the two germline ends.